A single sample is the source of the 20 T cell receptor beta chains below, sequenced in a study of cytomegalovirus exposure and HLA in healthy donors. The primer mix had 60 Vbeta and 13 Jbeta primers. The repertoire was sequenced with immunoSEQ multiplex PCR; TCRdb's copy has only in-frame clones and lacks some. The table lists about 180,000 clones, 70% to 85% of them singletons. The sequenced material came from PBMCs. These receptors came from a woman aged 60 to 75 in good health and CMV-seropositive.

In its sample, this clone was seen a few times. The chain couples TRBV7-9 to TRBJ2-5; TRBD1 is a possible D gene (5 bases). The CDR3 extends over 14 amino acids. CDR1 and CDR2 from the germline V gene are SEHNR and FQNEAQ (reference sequence). The V gene lost 0 bases and the J gene lost 3 bases, with 8 bases spanning the gap. The DNA of the CDR3 is TGTGCCAGCAGCTTAGCGGGGCGTAAAGAGACCCAGTACTTC. As protein: CASSLAGRKETQYF.

The rearrangement joins TRBV27 to TRBJ2-3, with 7 positions matching TRBD1. The V and J ends lost 2 bases and 2 bases, in that order; junction bases with no gene match: 1. This CDR3 contains 14 residues. Germline V gene data show CDR1 as MNHEY and CDR2 as SMNVEV (reference sequence). The CDR3, as DNA: TGTGCCAGCAGTTTACAGGGGGTCACAGATACGCAGTATTTT. Protein sequence: CASSLQGVTDTQYF.

The CDR3 region is CASSFRARVGPSSYNEQFF. Here the CDR3 DNA reads TGTGCCAGCAGTTTCCGAGCCAGGGTGGGGCCAAGCTCCTACAATGAGCAGTTCTTC. The rearrangement uses TRBV27 and TRBJ2-1, with D perhaps TRBD1 (5 bases). V was cut by 3 bases and J by 0 bases, with 21 bases left in between. The CDR3 covers 19 residues. Germline values: CDR1 MNHEY, CDR2 SMNVEV (reference sequence).

V is TRBV28 and J is TRBJ2-7, with 8 bases aligning to TRBD1. This CDR3 is 14 amino acids long. With 1 base clipped from V and 6 bases from J, the junction kept 5 bases outside the gene matches. Germline-derived CDR1 and CDR2 are MDHEN and SYDVKM. The CDR3 is CASSLSWQGAEQYF. CDR3 bases: TGTGCCAGCAGTTTATCGTGGCAGGGGGCCGAGCAGTACTTC.

This chain connects TRBV9 to TRBJ2-5; TRBD2 agrees at 13 bases. The CDR3 is made up of 16 amino acids. The germline V gene has CDR1 SGDLS and CDR2 YYNGEE. V gave up 0 bases and J gave up 2 bases; unmatched junction bases: 1. The CDR3 here is CASSVELAGGQETQYF. In DNA form, the CDR3 reads TGTGCCAGCAGCGTAGAACTAGCGGGGGGGCAAGAGACCCAGTACTTC.

The chain uses TRBV2 and TRBJ1-5, with 8 bases that match TRBD1. Per germline, CDR1 SNHLY and CDR2 FYNNEI. V lost 6 bases, J lost 9 bases, and 10 bases stayed unmatched. This CDR3 has 14 amino acids. DNA for the CDR3: TGTGCCAGCAGACCCGGACAGGGAGATTCGCCCCAGCATTTT. As protein: CASRPGQGDSPQHF. The variable domain in full, with the rest retrieved from reference TRBV2 and TRBJ1-5, is EPEVTQTPSHQVTQMGQEVILRCVPISNHLYFYWYRQILGQKVEFLVSFYNNEISEKSEIFDDQFSVERPDGSNFTLKIRSTKLEDSAMYFCASRPGQGDSPQHFGDGTRLSIL.

The chain recombines TRBV30 with TRBJ1-5, with a tentative D call TRBD1 (6 bases). CDR1 GTSNPN and CDR2 SVGIG come from the germline V gene (reference sequence). The CDR3 has 15 amino acids. V was trimmed by 0 bases and J by 9 bases, leaving 18 bases between them. In DNA form, the CDR3 reads TGTGCCTGGAGTGTATCTACGGGACAACGTCTGCCCCAGCATTTT. It is translated as CAWSVSTGQRLPQHF.

This chain connects TRBV5-1 to TRBJ2-7, with D maybe TRBD2 (5 bases). Deletions cut 0 bases from V and 2 bases from J, with 15 bases between. CDR3 length equals 16 residues. Germline V gives CDR1 SGHRS, CDR2 YFSETQ. The CDR3 here is CASSLVLESLTYEQYF. CDR3 sequence (DNA): TGCGCCAGCAGCTTGGTACTAGAGAGTCTCACCTACGAGCAGTACTTC.

This sequence joins TRBV9 and TRBJ2-7; 10 nucleotides agree with TRBD2. The CDR3 is 15 amino acids. Germline CDR1 reads SGDLS; CDR2 reads YYNGEE. J gave up 2 bases and V 4 bases, and 6 bases lay outside the gene matches. CDR3 DNA: TGTGCCAGCAGCCCCGGGACTAGCGCAACCTACGAGCAGTACTTC. As protein: CASSPGTSATYEQYF.

The rearrangement uses TRBV28 and TRBJ1-2; 7 bases align to TRBD1. CDR1 and CDR2 from the germline V gene are MDHEN and SYDVKM. V lost 5 bases to trimming and J lost 5 bases; unmatched junction nucleotides: 5. The length of the CDR3 is 13 residues. CDR3 loop: CASSSTGVYGYTF. The CDR3 DNA reads TGTGCCAGCAGTAGCACAGGGGTATATGGCTACACCTTC.

J is TRBJ1-1 and V is TRBV28; 7 bases fit TRBD1. The V and J ends lost 4 bases and 4 bases, in that order; junction bases with no gene match: 9. Germline values: CDR1 MDHEN, CDR2 SYDVKM. The CDR3 runs 15 residues. The CDR3 bases are TGTGCCAGCAGTTCCCACTCCAGGGGGGTCACTGAAGCTTTCTTT. Its protein product is CASSSHSRGVTEAFF. The variable domain in full, completed from reference TRBV28 and TRBJ1-1, reads DVKVTQSSRYLVKRTGEKVFLECVQDMDHENMFWYRQDPGLGLRLIYFSYDVKMKEKGDIPEGYSVSREKKERFSLILESASTNQTSMYLCASSSHSRGVTEAFFGQGTRLTVV.

The CDR3 sequence is CASILIGENTEAFF. The CDR3 coding sequence is TGTGCCAGCATTTTGATAGGGGAGAACACTGAAGCTTTCTTT. This sequence joins TRBV6-1 and TRBJ1-1; possibly TRBD1 for D (5 bases). V was clipped by 7 bases and J by 1 base, with 13 bases between them. From germline, CDR1 is MNHNS and CDR2 SASEGT. The CDR3 has 14 amino acids.

This chain connects TRBV27 to TRBJ1-4; tentatively, D is TRBD1 (6 bases). The germline V gene has CDR1 MNHEY and CDR2 SMNVEV (reference sequence). The CDR3 has 14 residues. The V and J ends lost 6 bases and 4 bases respectively, with 12 bases between them. CDR3 DNA: TGTGCCAGCAGACTACAGGGCCTTAATGAAAAACTGTTTTTT. It specifies CASRLQGLNEKLFF.

The rearrangement uses TRBV7-2 and TRBJ2-1; TRBD2 agrees at 7 bases. This CDR3 spans 14 amino acids. Germline lookup yields CDR1 SGHTA and CDR2 FQGNSA. V shed 2 bases and J 7 bases; nucleotides not matched to a gene: 5. CDR3 in amino acids: CASSLPLGGNEQFF. The CDR3 DNA reads TGTGCCAGCAGCTTACCCCTCGGGGGGAATGAGCAGTTCTTC. Looking up the rest from reference TRBV7-2 and TRBJ2-1 gives the full variable domain: GAGVSQSPSNKVTEKGKDVELRCDPISGHTALYWYRQSLGQGLEFLIYFQGNSAPDKSGLPSDRFSAERTGGSVSTLTIQRTQQEDSAVYLCASSLPLGGNEQFFGPGTRLTVL.

In nucleotides, the CDR3 is TGTGCCAGCACCTTAAGCGGGAGTGGAGCCGGGGAGCTGTTTTTT. It specifies CASTLSGSGAGELFF. The rearrangement joins TRBV28 to TRBJ2-2; 8 bases agree with TRBD2. Germline CDR1 and CDR2: MDHEN and SYDVKM. The V and J ends lost 7 bases and 6 bases, in that order; junction bases with no gene match: 10. CDR3 length: 15 amino acids.

The V call is TRBV4-2, the J call TRBJ2-7; 9 nucleotides agree with TRBD2. The germline V gene encodes CDR1 LGHNA and CDR2 YNFKEQ. V lost 10 bases, J lost 0 bases, and 7 bases stayed unmatched. This CDR3 is built from 14 residues. The CDR3 spells CATRPLAGSYEQYF. Here the CDR3 DNA reads TGTGCCACCCGACCACTAGCGGGCTCCTACGAGCAGTACTTC.

The J gene is TRBJ2-7, the V gene TRBV18; a weak D match, TRBD1 (5 bases). This CDR3 has 15 residues. Germline assignment: CDR1 KGHSH and CDR2 LQKENI. Trimming left V 6 bases short and J 3 bases short, with 18 bases between. CDR3 nucleotides: TGTGCCAGCTCCCTACCTCGGCCAGGGCGCTACGAGCAGTACTTC. This codes for CASSLPRPGRYEQYF.

The rearrangement uses TRBV18 and TRBJ1-4, with no clear D. Trimming stripped 1 base from V and 0 bases from J, with 9 bases between. Germline values: CDR1 KGHSH, CDR2 LQKENI. The CDR3 runs to 16 residues. The CDR3 DNA follows: TGTGCCAGCTCACCACGAGAGCTAACAACTAATGAAAAACTGTTTTTT. The encoded protein is CASSPRELTTNEKLFF.

The V and J genes are TRBV7-3 and TRBJ2-1; D perhaps matches TRBD1 (6 bases). Trimming shortened V by 1 base and J by 7 bases, and 11 bases separated the two germline ends. The length of the CDR3 is 14 residues. Germline lookup yields CDR1 SGHTA and CDR2 FQGTGA. The CDR3 bases are TGTGCCAGCAGCTTAATAGGGGGTCAGAATGAGCAGTTCTTC. Its translation is CASSLIGGQNEQFF. The whole variable domain, filled in from reference TRBV7-3 and TRBJ2-1, reads GAGVSQTPSNKVTEKGKYVELRCDPISGHTALYWYRQSLGQGPEFLIYFQGTGAADDSGLPNDRFFAVRPEGSVSTLKIQRTERGDSAVYLCASSLIGGQNEQFFGPGTRLTVL.

This clone has just one count. The rearrangement joins TRBV28 to TRBJ1-2; D may be TRBD1 (6 bases). CDR1 is MDHEN, CDR2 SYDVKM, per germline. V lost 2 bases, J lost 4 bases, and 17 bases lay in between. There are 16 residues in the CDR3. CDR3 loop: CASSLGGRGVFYGYTF. Here the CDR3 DNA reads TGTGCCAGCAGTTTAGGGGGGAGGGGGGTTTTCTATGGCTACACCTTC.